This T cell receptor beta chain appears in the sequencing data of a study of blood T cells in healthy people across ages. It was with a sample-barcoded 5' primer and a J-beta primer mix that a second PCR of roughly 6 to 12 cycles was run. TCRdb re-called the 5' RACE reads through MiXCR, storing one row per CDR3 protein. Here the sample spans about 770,000 distinct CDR3 sequences, 44% being singletons. The germline V and J ends were trimmed by 6 bases and 8 bases, with 16 bases remaining between them. Germline V CDR1 and CDR2: DFQATT, SNEGSKA (reference sequence). This CDR3 region has 13 residues. This clonotype was observed a handful of times.

The V call is TRBV20-1, the J call TRBJ1-4; no clear D gene. The sequence came from a man aged 60-69 years in good health. Sequencing was performed on blood. CDR3 amino acids: CSAWERGPEKLFF. The CDR3 DNA follows: TGCAGTGCCTGGGAACGGGGTCCGGAAAAACTGTTTTTT.